Listed here are 20 T cell receptor beta chains from one sample, sequenced in a study of blood T cell repertoires in COVID-19. The method was immunoSEQ multiplex PCR; TCRdb's version includes in-frame clones alone and lacks a portion of them. The sample contains 200,000 to 300,000 clones, over 90% of which appear only once. The sample consisted of peripheral blood. The receptors originated from a man aged 25 to 45 with COVID-19, enrolled during active disease.

This chain uses TRBV9 with TRBJ1-4; D ambiguous. Looked up from germline, CDR1 is SGDLS and CDR2 is YYNGEE. The V gene lost 4 bases and the J gene lost 6 bases, with 13 bases spanning the gap. CDR3 length: 14 residues. The CDR3: CASSPAGAYEKLFF. The CDR3 nucleotides read TGTGCCAGCAGCCCCGCGGGCGCGTATGAAAAACTGTTTTTT.

The V gene is TRBV5-1, the J gene TRBJ2-7; D might be TRBD1 (6 bases). CDR3 length equals 15 residues. CDR1 SGHRS and CDR2 YFSETQ come from the germline V gene. With 4 bases removed from V and 3 bases from J, the gap between germline ends came to 17 bases. CDR3 DNA: TGCGCCAGCAGCCCCCGAGGGGGTGGGGTCTACGAGCAGTACTTC. This codes for CASSPRGGGVYEQYF.

Only a few counts were recorded for this clone. This chain joins TRBV3-1 (or the pseudogene TRBV3-2) and TRBJ1-1; D gene uncertain. The CDR3 contains 14 residues. The V gene lost 7 bases and the J gene lost 0 bases, with 12 bases spanning the gap. Per the germline V gene, CDR1 is LGHDT and CDR2 is YNNKEL (reference sequence). The CDR3 nucleotides are TGTGCCAGCACCCGATCGCAGATGAACACTGAAGCTTTCTTT. This codes for CASTRSQMNTEAFF.

The genes are TRBV4-1 and TRBJ1-3; possible D gene TRBD1, 5 bases. The germline V gene has CDR1 MGHRA and CDR2 YSYEKL. V was clipped by 3 bases and J by 4 bases, with 13 bases between them. The CDR3 has 15 residues. Here the CDR3 DNA reads TGCGCCAGCAGCCACCTTCGGGGGTCCGGAAACACCATATATTTT. This encodes CASSHLRGSGNTIYF.

DNA of the CDR3: TGCAGCGCAGCTTGGGACAACAATGAGCAGTTCTTC. Amino acids: CSAAWDNNEQFF. The genes are TRBV29-1 and TRBJ2-1; D possibly corresponds to TRBD1 (6 bases). Germline V gene data show CDR1 as SQVTM and CDR2 as ANQGSEA. There are 12 residues in the CDR3. V lost 7 bases to trimming and J lost 5 bases, with 12 bases between them.

The V and J genes are TRBV2 and TRBJ1-2; the match to TRBD1 covers 8 bases. The germline V gene has CDR1 SNHLY and CDR2 FYNNEI. CDR3 length: 14 residues. The junction had 11 bases not matched to a gene; V was cut back by 6 bases and J by 8 bases. As DNA, the CDR3 is TGTGCCAGCAGAGATGGACAGGGAGGGGACGGCTACACCTTC. It yields the protein CASRDGQGGDGYTF.

The V gene is TRBV9, the J gene TRBJ2-2; the D gene is possibly TRBD2 (6 bases). Germline CDR1 reads SGDLS; CDR2 reads YYNGEE. Trimming pared 4 bases from V and 4 bases from J, leaving 14 bases between. The CDR3 consists of 15 residues. Written as DNA, the CDR3 is TGTGCCAGCAGCTTCTCGGCGGGATCCACCGGGGAGCTGTTTTTT. It yields the protein CASSFSAGSTGELFF.

The rearrangement joins TRBV7-9 to TRBJ2-1; perhaps TRBD2 as D (6 bases). The germline V and J ends were trimmed by 4 bases and 1 base, with 11 bases remaining between them. Germline CDR1 SEHNR, CDR2 FQNEAQ (reference sequence). The CDR3 totals 15 residues. The CDR3 is CASSSGSGSYNEQFF. In nucleotides, the CDR3 is TGTGCCAGCAGCTCGGGGAGCGGGTCCTACAATGAGCAGTTCTTC.

The rearrangement uses TRBV5-1 and TRBJ1-2, with a tentative D call TRBD1 (5 bases). Germline CDR1 reads SGHRS; CDR2 reads YFSETQ. The CDR3 length is 14 residues. With 0 bases removed from V and 2 bases from J, the gap between germline ends came to 8 bases. The CDR3 bases are TGCGCCAGCAGCTTGGGGGGCAAAAACTATGGCTACACCTTC. Protein: CASSLGGKNYGYTF.

The V and J genes are TRBV7-9 and TRBJ2-7, with D uncertain. V lost 3 bases, J lost 7 bases, and 13 bases lay in between. The CDR3 consists of 13 residues. The germline CDR1 and CDR2 sequences are SEHNR and FQNEAQ (reference sequence). CDR3 loop: CASSFGPLEEQYF. The CDR3 nucleotides read TGTGCCAGCAGCTTTGGCCCCCTAGAAGAGCAGTACTTC.

V gene TRBV6-5 combines with J gene TRBJ1-5; tentatively, D is TRBD1 (6 bases). Trimming cost V 8 bases and J 3 bases, with 11 bases left between them. This CDR3 spans 13 amino acids. From germline, CDR1 is MNHEY and CDR2 SVGAGI. The CDR3 nucleotides read TGTGCCAGCGACGACAGGCTCAATCAGCCCCAGCATTTT. This codes for CASDDRLNQPQHF.

V usage is TRBV10-3 and J usage is TRBJ1-2; 11 positions match TRBD1. CDR1 is ENHRY, CDR2 SYGVKD, per germline. Trimming removed 0 bases from V and 6 bases from J; junction bases left unmatched: 3. The CDR3 covers 15 residues. CDR3 residues: CAISESWDRGDGYTF. Here the CDR3 DNA reads TGTGCCATCAGTGAGTCTTGGGACAGGGGGGATGGCTACACCTTC.

The chain uses TRBV9 and TRBJ1-2; D might be TRBD1 (5 bases). V was clipped by 6 bases and J by 4 bases, with 10 bases between them. The CDR3 has 12 amino acids. The germline CDR1 and CDR2 sequences are SGDLS and YYNGEE. In DNA form, the CDR3 reads TGTGCCAGCACCACAGGACCCTATGGCTACACCTTC. Translation gives CASTTGPYGYTF.

This clone was observed a handful of times. The V gene is TRBV4-2, the J gene TRBJ1-1; the match to TRBD1 covers 8 bases. V dropped 4 bases and J dropped 5; count of bases not matched to a gene: 9. From germline, CDR1 is LGHNA and CDR2 YNFKEQ. The CDR3 runs to 15 residues. As DNA, the CDR3 is TGTGCCAGCAGCCCCTCAGGGGGCAAAGGGACTGAAGCTTTCTTT. Amino acids: CASSPSGGKGTEAFF.

This CDR3 reads CASSLLGGRGNQPQHF. In DNA form, the CDR3 reads TGTGCCAGCAGTTTACTGGGGGGAAGAGGCAATCAGCCCCAGCATTTT. This sequence joins TRBV27 and TRBJ1-5, with D tentatively TRBD1 (5 bases). Trimming pared 2 bases from V and 2 bases from J, leaving 13 bases between. CDR1 and CDR2 from the germline V gene are MNHEY and SMNVEV (reference sequence). This CDR3 has 16 residues.

This chain links TRBV11-3 with TRBJ2-2, with unresolved D. Germline assignment: CDR1 SGHNT and CDR2 YENEEA. The CDR3 has 17 residues. V dropped 4 bases and J dropped 0 bases, with 15 bases sitting between them. The CDR3 sequence: CASSSSFSRPNTGELFF. CDR3 sequence (DNA): TGTGCCAGCAGCTCATCTTTTAGCAGACCGAACACCGGGGAGCTGTTTTTT.

This clone occurred a few times. The chain combines TRBV7-2 with TRBJ2-7; perhaps TRBD1 as D (6 bases). Trimming took 2 bases from V and 0 from J, leaving 11 bases between them. This CDR3 is built from 15 residues. The germline CDR1 and CDR2 sequences are SGHTA and FQGNSA. The chain's CDR3 is CASSLSGHSSYEQYF. CDR3 sequence (DNA): TGTGCCAGCAGCTTATCGGGACACAGCTCCTACGAGCAGTACTTC. Full variable domain (missing parts from reference TRBV7-2 and TRBJ2-7): GAGVSQSPSNKVTEKGKDVELRCDPISGHTALYWYRQSLGQGLEFLIYFQGNSAPDKSGLPSDRFSAERTGGSVSTLTIQRTQQEDSAVYLCASSLSGHSSYEQYFGPGTRLTVT.

V usage is TRBV18 and J usage is TRBJ1-2; TRBD1 might be the D (6 bases). CDR1 is KGHSH, CDR2 LQKENI, per germline. V lost 3 bases to trimming and J lost 4 bases, with 21 bases between them. This CDR3 has 17 amino acids. The CDR3 sequence is CASSPDAGQTSSYGYTF. The CDR3 DNA sequence: TGTGCCAGCTCACCCGACGCTGGACAGACGAGTAGCTATGGCTACACCTTC.

The rearrangement joins TRBV7-6 to TRBJ1-1; perhaps TRBD1 as D (5 bases). In germline, CDR1 is SGHVS, CDR2 FNYEAQ. The CDR3 sequence is 14 residues long. The V gene lost 4 bases and the J gene lost 11 bases, with 20 bases spanning the gap. The CDR3 spells CASSYERYRGPAFF. The CDR3 DNA reads as TGTGCCAGCAGCTACGAACGGTATAGGGGTCCGGCTTTCTTT.

V gene TRBV30 combines with J gene TRBJ1-1; D is unresolved. The length of the CDR3 is 15 residues. From germline, CDR1 is GTSNPN and CDR2 SVGIG (reference sequence). V lost 0 bases and J lost 0, with 11 bases in between. The CDR3 nucleotides are TGTGCCTGGAGTGTACTCGGACTGATGAACACTGAAGCTTTCTTT. Its translation is CAWSVLGLMNTEAFF. Together with reference TRBV30 and TRBJ1-1, the CDR3 gives the full variable domain: SQTIHQWPATLVQPVGSPLSLECTVEGTSNPNLYWYRQAAGRGLQLLFYSVGIGQISSEVPQNLSASRPQDRQFILSSKKLLLSDSGFYLCAWSVLGLMNTEAFFGQGTRLTVV.